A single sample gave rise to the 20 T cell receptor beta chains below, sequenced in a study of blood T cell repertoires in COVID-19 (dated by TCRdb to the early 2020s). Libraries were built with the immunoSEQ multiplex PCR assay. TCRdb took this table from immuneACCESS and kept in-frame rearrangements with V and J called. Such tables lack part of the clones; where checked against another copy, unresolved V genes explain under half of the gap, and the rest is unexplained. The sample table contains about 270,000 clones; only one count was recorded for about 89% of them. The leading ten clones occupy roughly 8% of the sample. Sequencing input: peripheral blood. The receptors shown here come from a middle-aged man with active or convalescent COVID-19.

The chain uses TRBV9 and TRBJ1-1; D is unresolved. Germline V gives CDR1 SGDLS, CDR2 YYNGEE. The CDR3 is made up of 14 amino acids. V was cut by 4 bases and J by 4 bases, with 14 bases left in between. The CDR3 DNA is TGTGCCAGCAGCCCGCAGACTGGTAGCACTGAAGCTTTCTTT. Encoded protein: CASSPQTGSTEAFF.

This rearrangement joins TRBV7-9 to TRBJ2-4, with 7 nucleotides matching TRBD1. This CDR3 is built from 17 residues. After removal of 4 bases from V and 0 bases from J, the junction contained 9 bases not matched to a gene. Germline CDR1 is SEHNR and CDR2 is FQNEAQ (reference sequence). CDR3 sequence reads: CASSSGQKILAKNIQYF. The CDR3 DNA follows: TGTGCCAGCAGCTCGGGACAGAAAATCCTAGCCAAAAACATTCAGTACTTC.

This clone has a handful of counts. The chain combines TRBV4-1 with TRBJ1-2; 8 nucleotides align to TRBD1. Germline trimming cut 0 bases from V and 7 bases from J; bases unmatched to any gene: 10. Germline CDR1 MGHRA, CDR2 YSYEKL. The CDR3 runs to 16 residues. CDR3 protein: CASSQDSTGGRGGYTF. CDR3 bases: TGCGCCAGCAGCCAAGATTCAACAGGGGGTCGGGGTGGCTACACCTTC.

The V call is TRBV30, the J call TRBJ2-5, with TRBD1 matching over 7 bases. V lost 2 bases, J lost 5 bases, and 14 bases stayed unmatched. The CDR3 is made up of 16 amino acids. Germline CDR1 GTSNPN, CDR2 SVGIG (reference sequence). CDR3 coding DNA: TGTGCCTGGAGTAGGGCAGGGGGTGGAGTCTACGAGACCCAGTACTTC. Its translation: CAWSRAGGGVYETQYF.

DNA of the CDR3: TGTGCCTGGAGTCTGACGGGCTACGAGCAGTACTTC. This encodes CAWSLTGYEQYF. V is TRBV30 and J is TRBJ2-7; the D is unclear. The CDR3 loop spans 12 amino acids. Looked up from germline, CDR1 is GTSNPN and CDR2 is SVGIG (reference sequence). Trimming removed 2 bases from V and 3 bases from J, with 8 bases in between. Looking up the rest from reference TRBV30 and TRBJ2-7 gives the full variable domain: SQTIHQWPATLVQPVGSPLSLECTVEGTSNPNLYWYRQAAGRGLQLLFYSVGIGQISSEVPQNLSASRPQDRQFILSSKKLLLSDSGFYLCAWSLTGYEQYFGPGTRLTVT.

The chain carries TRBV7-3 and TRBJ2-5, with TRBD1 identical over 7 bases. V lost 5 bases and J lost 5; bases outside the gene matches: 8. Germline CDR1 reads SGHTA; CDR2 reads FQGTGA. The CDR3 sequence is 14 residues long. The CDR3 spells CASSPGGPWETQYF. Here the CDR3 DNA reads TGTGCCAGCAGCCCAGGGGGACCATGGGAGACCCAGTACTTC. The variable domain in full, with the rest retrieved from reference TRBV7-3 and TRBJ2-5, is GAGVSQTPSNKVTEKGKYVELRCDPISGHTALYWYRQSLGQGPEFLIYFQGTGAADDSGLPNDRFFAVRPEGSVSTLKIQRTERGDSAVYLCASSPGGPWETQYFGPGTRLLVL.

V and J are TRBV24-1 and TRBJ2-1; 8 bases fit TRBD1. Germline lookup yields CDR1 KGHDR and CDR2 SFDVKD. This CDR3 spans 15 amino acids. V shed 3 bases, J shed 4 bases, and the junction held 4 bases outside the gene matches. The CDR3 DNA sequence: TGTGCCACCAGTGATAGTCAGGGGGCTTACAATGAGCAGTTCTTC. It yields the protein CATSDSQGAYNEQFF.

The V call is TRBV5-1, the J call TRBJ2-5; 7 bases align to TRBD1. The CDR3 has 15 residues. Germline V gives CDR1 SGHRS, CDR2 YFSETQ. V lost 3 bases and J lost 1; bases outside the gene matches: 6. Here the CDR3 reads CASSSGDRAQETQYF. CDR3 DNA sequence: TGCGCCAGCAGCTCGGGCGACAGGGCCCAAGAGACCCAGTACTTC.

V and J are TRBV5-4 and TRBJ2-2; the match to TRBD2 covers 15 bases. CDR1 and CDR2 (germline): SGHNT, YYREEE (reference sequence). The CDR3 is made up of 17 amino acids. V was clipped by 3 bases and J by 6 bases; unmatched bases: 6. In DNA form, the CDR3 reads TGTGCCAGCAGCTCCGGACTAGCGGGGGGGCCTTCCGGGGAGCTGTTTTTT. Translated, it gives CASSSGLAGGPSGELFF.

For the CDR3, the DNA is TGTGCCAGCAGTTTCGCGACAGGCACCACCGGGGAGCTGTTTTTT. Translated: CASSFATGTTGELFF. V gene TRBV27 combines with J gene TRBJ2-2; TRBD1 is a possible D gene (6 bases). There are 15 residues in the CDR3. Deletions cut 3 bases from V and 4 bases from J, with 12 bases between. The germline V gene has CDR1 MNHEY and CDR2 SMNVEV (reference sequence).

The CDR3 DNA reads as TGCGCCAGCAGTGCAACTAGCGCCGATACGCAGTATTTT. As protein: CASSATSADTQYF. The V call is TRBV10-1, the J call TRBJ2-3; the match to TRBD2 covers 7 bases. Germline CDR1 reads WNHNN; CDR2 reads SYGVQD (reference sequence). Losses at the gene ends were 4 bases for V and 6 bases for J; bases not matched to a gene: 4. The CDR3 is 13 residues long.

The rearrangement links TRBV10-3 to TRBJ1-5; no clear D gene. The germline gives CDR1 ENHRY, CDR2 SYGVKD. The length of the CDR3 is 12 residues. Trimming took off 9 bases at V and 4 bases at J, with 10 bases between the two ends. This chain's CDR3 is CAMWAGNQPQHF. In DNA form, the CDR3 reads TGTGCCATGTGGGCAGGAAATCAGCCCCAGCATTTT.

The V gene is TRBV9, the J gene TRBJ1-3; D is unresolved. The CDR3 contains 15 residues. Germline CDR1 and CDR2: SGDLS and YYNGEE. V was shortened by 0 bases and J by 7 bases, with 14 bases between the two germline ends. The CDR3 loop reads CASSVDRGGINTIYF. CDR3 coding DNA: TGTGCCAGCAGCGTAGACCGGGGAGGGATTAACACCATATATTTT.

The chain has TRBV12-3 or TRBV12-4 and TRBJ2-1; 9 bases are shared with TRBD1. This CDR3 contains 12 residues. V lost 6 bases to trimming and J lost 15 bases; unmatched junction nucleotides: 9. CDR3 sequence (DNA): TGTGCCAGCAGGAGAAGCGGACAGGGGCTGTTCTTC. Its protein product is CASRRSGQGLFF.

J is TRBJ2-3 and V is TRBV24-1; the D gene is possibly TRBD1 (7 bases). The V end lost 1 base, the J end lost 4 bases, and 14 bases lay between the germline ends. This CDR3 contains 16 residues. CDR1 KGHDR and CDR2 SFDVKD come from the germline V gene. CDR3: CATSDLVRGAADTQYF. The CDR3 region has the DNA TGTGCCACCAGTGATTTAGTCAGGGGGGCAGCAGATACGCAGTATTTT.

CDR3: CASSLTVLKLADELGEQFF. The CDR3 coding sequence is TGTGCCAGCAGTCTGACAGTACTTAAACTAGCGGACGAGTTAGGTGAGCAGTTCTTC. This sequence joins TRBV28 and TRBJ2-1, with 8 nucleotides matching TRBD2. Germline V gives CDR1 MDHEN, CDR2 SYDVKM. With 5 bases clipped from V and 9 bases from J, the junction kept 24 bases outside the gene matches. The CDR3 extends over 19 amino acids.

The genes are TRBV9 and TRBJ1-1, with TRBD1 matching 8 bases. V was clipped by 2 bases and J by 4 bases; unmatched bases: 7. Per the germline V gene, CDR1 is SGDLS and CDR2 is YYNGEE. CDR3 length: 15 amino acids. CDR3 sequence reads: CASSVGTGGGTEAFF. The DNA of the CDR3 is TGTGCCAGCAGCGTGGGTACAGGGGGAGGCACTGAAGCTTTCTTT.

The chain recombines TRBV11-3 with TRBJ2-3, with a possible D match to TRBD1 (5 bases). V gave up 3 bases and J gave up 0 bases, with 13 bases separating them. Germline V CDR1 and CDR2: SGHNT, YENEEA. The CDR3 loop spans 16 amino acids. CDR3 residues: CASSFSPTESTDTQYF. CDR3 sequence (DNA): TGTGCCAGCAGCTTTAGCCCGACAGAGAGCACAGATACGCAGTATTTT.

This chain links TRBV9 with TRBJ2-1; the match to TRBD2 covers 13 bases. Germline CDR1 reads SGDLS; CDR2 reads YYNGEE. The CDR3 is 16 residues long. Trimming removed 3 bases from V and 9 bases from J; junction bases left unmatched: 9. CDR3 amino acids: CASSAITSGRAGEQFF. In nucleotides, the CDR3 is TGTGCCAGCAGCGCAATAACTAGCGGGAGGGCCGGTGAGCAGTTCTTC. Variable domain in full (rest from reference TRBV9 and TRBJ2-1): DSGVTQTPKHLITATGQRVTLRCSPRSGDLSVYWYQQSLDQGLQFLIQYYNGEERAKGNILERFSAQQFPDLHSELNLSSLELGDSALYFCASSAITSGRAGEQFFGPGTRLTVL.

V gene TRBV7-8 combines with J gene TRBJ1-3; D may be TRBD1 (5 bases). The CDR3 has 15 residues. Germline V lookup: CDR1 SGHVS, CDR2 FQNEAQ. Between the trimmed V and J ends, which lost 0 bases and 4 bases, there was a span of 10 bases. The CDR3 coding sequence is TGTGCCAGCAGCTTAGCCTTCGGGGGAGGAAACACCATATATTTT. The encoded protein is CASSLAFGGGNTIYF.